This T cell receptor beta chain was identified during a study of yellow fever vaccine responses in identical twins (dated by TCRdb to 2016 to 2019). Looking at the study overall: Focusing on identical twins, the study followed the T cell clones that responded to the vaccine, and did so with precision.

This clonotype was seen only once. What this receptor recognizes is not known. No much larger clone exists at a distance of one base, and base qualities are not known. One read is thin evidence. Broad study findings and their caveats: The authors reported that the T cell response to vaccination in identical twins appeared partly convergent and partly personalized.

V drops 3 bases and J drops 4 bases, leaving 9 bases in between. CDR1 and CDR2 (SGHTA, FQGTGA) derive from the germline V gene. The CDR3 sequence holds 14 residues, the cysteine and phenylalanine included. Of the read, only the CDR3 DNA is kept; its 42 bases are in frame from base 1. Libraries were constructed by RT-PCR. TCRdb lists the instrument as Illumina HiSeq 2500. TCRdb ran its own pipeline on the public reads, namely fastp trimming at Q25 and MiXCR clone calling, and kept in-frame beta chains. One record per CDR3 amino acid sequence lists the most common genes and DNA. This sample has 13,000 or so distinct CDR3 sequences in its table, and approximately 85% of those were observed once. The ten top clones hold approximately 1.5% of the sample.

This chain joins TRBV7-3 to TRBJ2-2; TRBD2 is possibly the D segment (6 matching bases). The sequence derives from a woman aged 18-35 years who received the yellow fever vaccine. Donor details come from another sample of the same person, matched by shared clones. Here the sequenced sample was T cells from blood (PBMCs), unsorted or a sorted subset (not recorded which), taken before or after yellow fever vaccination (not recorded which). The CDR3 in this case is CASSLTSSTGELFF. The DNA reads as follows: TGTGCCAGCAGCTTGACTAGTTCCACCGGGGAGCTGTTTTTT.